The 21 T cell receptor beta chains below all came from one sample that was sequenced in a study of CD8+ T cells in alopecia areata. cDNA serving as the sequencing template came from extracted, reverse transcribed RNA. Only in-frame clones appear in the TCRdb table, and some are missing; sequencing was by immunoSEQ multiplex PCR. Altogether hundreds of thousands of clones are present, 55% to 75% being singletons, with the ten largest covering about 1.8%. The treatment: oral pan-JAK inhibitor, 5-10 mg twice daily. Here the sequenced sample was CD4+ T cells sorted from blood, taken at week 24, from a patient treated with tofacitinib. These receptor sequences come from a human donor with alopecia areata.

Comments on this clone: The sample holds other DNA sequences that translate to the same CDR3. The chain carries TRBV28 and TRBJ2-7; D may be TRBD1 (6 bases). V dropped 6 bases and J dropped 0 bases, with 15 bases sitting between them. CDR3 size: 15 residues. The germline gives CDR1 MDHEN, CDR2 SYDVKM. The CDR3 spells CASSPTGLSSYEQYF. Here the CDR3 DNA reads TGTGCCAGCAGCCCAACAGGGCTTAGCTCCTACGAGCAGTACTTC.

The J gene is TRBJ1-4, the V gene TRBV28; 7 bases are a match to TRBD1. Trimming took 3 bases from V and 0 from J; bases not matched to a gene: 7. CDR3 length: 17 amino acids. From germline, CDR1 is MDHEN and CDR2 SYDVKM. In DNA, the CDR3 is TGTGCCAGCAGTTTCCGGACAGGACGCTCAACTAATGAAAAACTGTTTTTT. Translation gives CASSFRTGRSTNEKLFF.

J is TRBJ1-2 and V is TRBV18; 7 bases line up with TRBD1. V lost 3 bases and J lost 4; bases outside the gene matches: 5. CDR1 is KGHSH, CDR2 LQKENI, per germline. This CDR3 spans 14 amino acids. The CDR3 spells CASSPQTGSYGYTF. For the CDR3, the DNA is TGTGCCAGCTCACCGCAGACAGGGTCCTATGGCTACACCTTC. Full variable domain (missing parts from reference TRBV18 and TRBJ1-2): NAGVMQNPRHLVRRRGQEARLRCSPMKGHSHVYWYRQLPEEGLKFMVYLQKENIIDESGMPKERFSAEFPKEGPSILRIQQVVRGDSAAYFCASSPQTGSYGYTFGSGTRLTVV.

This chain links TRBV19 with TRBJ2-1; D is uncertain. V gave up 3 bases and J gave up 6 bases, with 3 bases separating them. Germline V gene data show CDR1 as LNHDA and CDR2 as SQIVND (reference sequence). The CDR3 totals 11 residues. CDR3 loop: CASSIVNEQFF. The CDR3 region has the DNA TGTGCCAGTAGTATTGTCAATGAGCAGTTCTTC.

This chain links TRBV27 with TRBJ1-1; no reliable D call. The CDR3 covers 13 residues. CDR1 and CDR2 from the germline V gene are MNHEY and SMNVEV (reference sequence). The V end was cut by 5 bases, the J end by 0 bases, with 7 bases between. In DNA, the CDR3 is TGTGCCAGCAGTCCCCTAATGAACACTGAAGCTTTCTTT. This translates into CASSPLMNTEAFF.

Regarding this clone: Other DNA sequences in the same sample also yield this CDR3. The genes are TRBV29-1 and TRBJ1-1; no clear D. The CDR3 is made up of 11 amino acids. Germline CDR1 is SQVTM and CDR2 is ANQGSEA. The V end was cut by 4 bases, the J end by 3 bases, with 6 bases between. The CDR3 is CSVVGYTEAFF. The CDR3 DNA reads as TGCAGCGTTGTGGGCTACACTGAAGCTTTCTTT.

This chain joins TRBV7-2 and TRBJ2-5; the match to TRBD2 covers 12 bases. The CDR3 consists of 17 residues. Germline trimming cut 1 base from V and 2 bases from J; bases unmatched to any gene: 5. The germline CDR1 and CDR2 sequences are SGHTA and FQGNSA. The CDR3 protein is CASSLGLAGVYQETQYF. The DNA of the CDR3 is TGTGCCAGCAGCTTAGGACTAGCGGGGGTCTATCAAGAGACCCAGTACTTC.

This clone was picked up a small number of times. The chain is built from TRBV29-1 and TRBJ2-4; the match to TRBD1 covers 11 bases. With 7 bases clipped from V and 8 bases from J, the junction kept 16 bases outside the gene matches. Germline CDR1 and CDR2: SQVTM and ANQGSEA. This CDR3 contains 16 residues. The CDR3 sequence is CSAGSGTGGKRDIQYF. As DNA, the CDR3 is TGCAGCGCCGGCTCCGGGACAGGGGGTAAGAGGGACATTCAGTACTTC. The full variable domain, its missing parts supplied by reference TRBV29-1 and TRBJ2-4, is SAVISQKPSRDICQRGTSLTIQCQVDSQVTMMFWYRQQPGQSLTLIATANQGSEATYESGFVIDKFPISRPNLTFSTLTVSNMSPEDSSIYLCSAGSGTGGKRDIQYFGAGTRLSVL.

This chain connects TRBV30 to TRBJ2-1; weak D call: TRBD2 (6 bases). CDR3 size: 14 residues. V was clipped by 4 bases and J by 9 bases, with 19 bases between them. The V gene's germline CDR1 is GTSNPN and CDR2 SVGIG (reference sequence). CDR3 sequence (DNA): TGTGCCTGGAAAGCGGGCAGGAGGGCTTCTGAGCAGTTCTTC. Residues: CAWKAGRRASEQFF.

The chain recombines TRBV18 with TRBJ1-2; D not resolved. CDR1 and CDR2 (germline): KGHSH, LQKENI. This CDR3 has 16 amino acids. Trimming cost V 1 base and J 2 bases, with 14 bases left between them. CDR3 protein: CASSPRLPQENYGYTF. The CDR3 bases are TGTGCCAGCTCACCACGACTACCCCAGGAAAACTATGGCTACACCTTC.

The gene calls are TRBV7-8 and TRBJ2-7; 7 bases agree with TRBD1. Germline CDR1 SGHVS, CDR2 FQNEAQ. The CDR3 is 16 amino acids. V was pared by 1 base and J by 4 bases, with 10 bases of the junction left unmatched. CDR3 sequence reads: CASSLGLGGVTYEQYF. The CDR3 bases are TGTGCCAGCAGCTTAGGGTTAGGGGGCGTGACGTACGAGCAGTACTTC.

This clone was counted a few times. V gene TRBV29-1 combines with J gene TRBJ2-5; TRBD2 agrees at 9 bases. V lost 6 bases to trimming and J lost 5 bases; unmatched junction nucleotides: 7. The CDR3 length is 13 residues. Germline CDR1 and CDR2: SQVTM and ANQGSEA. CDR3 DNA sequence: TGCAGCGTCCTCCCCCTAGCGGGGGAGACCCAGTACTTC. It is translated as CSVLPLAGETQYF.

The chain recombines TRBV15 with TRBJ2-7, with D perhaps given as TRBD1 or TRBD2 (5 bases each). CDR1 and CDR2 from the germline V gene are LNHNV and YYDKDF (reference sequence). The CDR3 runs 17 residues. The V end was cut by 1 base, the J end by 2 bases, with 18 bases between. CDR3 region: CATSRGGLRDRTYEQYF. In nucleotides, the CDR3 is TGTGCCACCAGCAGAGGCGGGCTCCGGGACCGAACCTACGAGCAGTACTTC.

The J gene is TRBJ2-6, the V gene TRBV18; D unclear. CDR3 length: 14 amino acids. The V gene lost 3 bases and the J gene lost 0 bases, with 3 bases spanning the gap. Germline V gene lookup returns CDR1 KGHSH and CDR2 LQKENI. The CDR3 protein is CASSPGSGANVLTF. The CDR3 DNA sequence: TGTGCCAGCTCACCGGGCTCTGGGGCCAACGTCCTGACTTTC.

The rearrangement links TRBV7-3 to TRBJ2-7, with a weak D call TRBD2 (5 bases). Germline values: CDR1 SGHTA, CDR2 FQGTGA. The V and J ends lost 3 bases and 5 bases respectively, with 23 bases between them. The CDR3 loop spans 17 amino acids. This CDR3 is CASSLAGGARALDEQYF. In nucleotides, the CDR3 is TGTGCCAGCAGCTTGGCCGGAGGCGCGAGGGCTCTGGACGAGCAGTACTTC.

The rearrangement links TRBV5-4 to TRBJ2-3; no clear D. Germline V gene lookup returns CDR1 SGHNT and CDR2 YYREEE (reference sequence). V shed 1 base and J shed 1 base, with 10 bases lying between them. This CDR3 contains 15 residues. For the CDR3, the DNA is TGTGCCAGCAGCTTGTACAGCTCCCGCACAGATACGCAGTATTTT. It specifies CASSLYSSRTDTQYF.

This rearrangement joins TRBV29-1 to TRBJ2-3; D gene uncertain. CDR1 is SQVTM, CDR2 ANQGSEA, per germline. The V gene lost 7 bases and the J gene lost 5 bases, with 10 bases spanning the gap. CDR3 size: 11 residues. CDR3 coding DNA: TGCAGCGCCGGAGTAAGAGATACGCAGTATTTT. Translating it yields CSAGVRDTQYF.

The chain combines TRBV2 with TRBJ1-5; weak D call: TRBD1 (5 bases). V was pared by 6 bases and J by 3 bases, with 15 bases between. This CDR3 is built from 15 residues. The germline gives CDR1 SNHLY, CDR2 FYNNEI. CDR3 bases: TGTGCCAGCAGGTTAGACAGCGCCCTCAATCAGCCCCAGCATTTT. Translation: CASRLDSALNQPQHF.

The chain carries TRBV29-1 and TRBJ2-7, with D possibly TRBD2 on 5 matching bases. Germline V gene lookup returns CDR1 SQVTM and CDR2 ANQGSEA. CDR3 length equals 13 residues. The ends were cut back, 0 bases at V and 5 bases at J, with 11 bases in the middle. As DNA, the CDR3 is TGCAGCGTTGAAGATCGGCCCGGGAACGAGCAGTACTTC. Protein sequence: CSVEDRPGNEQYF.

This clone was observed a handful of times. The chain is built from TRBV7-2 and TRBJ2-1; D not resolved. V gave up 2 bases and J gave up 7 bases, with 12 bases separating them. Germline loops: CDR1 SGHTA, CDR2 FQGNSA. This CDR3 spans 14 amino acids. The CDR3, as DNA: TGTGCCAGCAGCTTATCCCGGGCCCCAAATGAGCAGTTCTTC. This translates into CASSLSRAPNEQFF.

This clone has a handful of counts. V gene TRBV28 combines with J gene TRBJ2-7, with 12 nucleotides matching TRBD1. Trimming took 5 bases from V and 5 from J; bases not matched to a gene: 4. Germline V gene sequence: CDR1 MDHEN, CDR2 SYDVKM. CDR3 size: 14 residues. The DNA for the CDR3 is TGTGCCAGCAGTCTGGGACAGGGGGCGGACGAGCAGTACTTC. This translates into CASSLGQGADEQYF.